The 18 T cell receptor beta chains below come from one sample, sequenced in a study of early T cells in non-severe SARS-CoV-2 infection (dated by TCRdb to the early 2020s). Library generation was performed with 5' RACE. The reads were generated on a NextSeq 500. TCRdb reran the public reads through fastp at Q25 and MiXCR, keeping productive beta chains. For every CDR3 protein sequence, its rows merge into one entry that carries the most common genes and DNA. The sample data list approximately 83,000 distinct CDR3 sequences, and more than 13% of these were observed just once. Approximately 9.9% of the sample comes from the top ten. The sample was whole blood. These receptors originate from an adult who was a healthcare worker with PCR-confirmed SARS-CoV-2 infection or an uninfected control (not recorded which).

The chain carries TRBV20-1 and TRBJ1-6, with 7 bases aligning to TRBD1. Germline lookup yields CDR1 DFQATT and CDR2 SNEGSKA (reference sequence). The CDR3 is made up of 21 amino acids. V lost 6 bases and J lost 7; bases outside the gene matches: 30. The CDR3 DNA follows: TGCAGTGCCCAAGCCAGGCCGACAGGGAGGCTTCGGAGTGAGCCCAATTCACCCCTCCACTTT. Amino acid sequence: CSAQARPTGRLRSEPNSPLHF.

This clonotype occurred a few times. The chain is built from TRBV18 and TRBJ2-3; 12 positions agree with TRBD2. The CDR3 is 16 amino acids. In germline, CDR1 is KGHSH, CDR2 LQKENI. V lost 3 bases and J lost 0; bases outside the gene matches: 1. CDR3 DNA: TGTGCCAGCTCACCGACTAGCGGGGGTAGCACAGATACGCAGTATTTT. Translated, it gives CASSPTSGGSTDTQYF.

The chain is built from TRBV12-3 or TRBV12-4 and TRBJ2-5, with unresolved D. Trimming stripped 7 bases from V and 7 bases from J, with 19 bases between. The CDR3 totals 14 residues. CDR3 residues: CASTAPPGKVTQYF. The CDR3 nucleotides read TGTGCCAGCACCGCGCCCCCCGGAAAGGTGACCCAGTACTTC.

This clonotype has a handful of counts. J is TRBJ1-1 and V is TRBV2; TRBD1 might be the D (5 bases). Trimming cost V 8 bases and J 0 bases, with 13 bases left between them. CDR1 is SNHLY, CDR2 FYNNEI, per germline. The CDR3 has 14 residues. The chain's CDR3 is CASAQETMNTEAFF. The DNA for the CDR3 is TGTGCCAGCGCACAGGAGACTATGAACACTGAAGCTTTCTTT.

This clonotype was seen only a few times. The chain joins TRBV18 to TRBJ1-2; 8 nucleotides line up with TRBD1. Germline CDR1 is KGHSH and CDR2 is LQKENI. The ends lost 4 bases at V and 5 bases at J; junction bases unmatched: 9. This CDR3 has 15 amino acids. CDR3 DNA sequence: TGTGCCAGCTCACGGACAGGGCTGGGACGATATGGCTACACCTTC. Translation: CASSRTGLGRYGYTF.

This clonotype was seen a handful of times. The genes are TRBV3-1 and TRBJ2-3, with 9 bases lining up with TRBD2. The germline CDR1 and CDR2 sequences are LGHDT and YNNKEL (reference sequence). The length of the CDR3 is 16 residues. V trimming: 2 bases; J trimming: 5 bases; junction bases outside the gene matches: 8. The CDR3 sequence: CASSQRGGGRKDTQYF. The CDR3, as DNA: TGTGCCAGCAGCCAACGCGGGGGGGGCCGGAAAGATACGCAGTATTTT.

This clonotype was picked up a small number of times. This chain joins TRBV11-2 and TRBJ1-2, with D uncertain. This CDR3 spans 12 amino acids. CDR1 and CDR2 (germline): SGHAT, FQNNGV. The V gene lost 5 bases and the J gene lost 3 bases, with 7 bases spanning the gap. This CDR3 is CASSTEHYGYTF. The CDR3 DNA is TGTGCCAGCAGCACGGAACACTATGGCTACACCTTC.

V is TRBV29-1 and J is TRBJ2-3, with 7 bases identical to TRBD1. Germline values: CDR1 SQVTM, CDR2 ANQGSEA. The CDR3 totals 11 residues. V lost 6 bases, J lost 4 bases, and 1 base stayed unmatched. This chain's CDR3 is CSVQGADTQYF. CDR3 DNA sequence: TGCAGCGTCCAGGGGGCAGATACGCAGTATTTT.

This chain links TRBV7-2 with TRBJ2-2; TRBD1 is a possible D gene (6 bases). This CDR3 comprises 14 residues. Germline values: CDR1 SGHTA, CDR2 FQGNSA. The ends were cut back, 5 bases at V and 7 bases at J, with 14 bases in the middle. This CDR3 reads CASSPTGYGGELFF. The DNA of the CDR3 is TGTGCCAGCAGCCCCACAGGGTACGGCGGGGAGCTGTTTTTT.

In its sample, this clonotype was seen a few times. V usage is TRBV4-2 and J usage is TRBJ1-1; maybe TRBD1 (6 bases). The length of the CDR3 is 17 residues. Germline lookup yields CDR1 LGHNA and CDR2 YNFKEQ. The V end lost 1 base, the J end lost 5 bases, and 20 bases lay between the germline ends. The CDR3 loop reads CASSQVPTGRGLTEAFF. Written as DNA, the CDR3 is TGTGCCAGCAGCCAAGTTCCTACCGGCAGGGGCCTGACTGAAGCTTTCTTT.

This clonotype was detected a few times. The rearrangement links TRBV28 to TRBJ1-5; D is uncertain. The CDR3 totals 15 residues. The V gene's germline CDR1 is MDHEN and CDR2 SYDVKM. V was shortened by 3 bases and J by 1 base, with 10 bases between the two germline ends. This chain's CDR3 is CASSFTRASNQPQHF. The CDR3 DNA reads TGTGCCAGCAGTTTTACGCGGGCAAGCAATCAGCCCCAGCATTTT. Complete variable domain (other parts from reference TRBV28 and TRBJ1-5): DVKVTQSSRYLVKRTGEKVFLECVQDMDHENMFWYRQDPGLGLRLIYFSYDVKMKEKGDIPEGYSVSREKKERFSLILESASTNQTSMYLCASSFTRASNQPQHFGDGTRLSIL.

This clonotype was observed a handful of times. The chain employs TRBV4-1 and TRBJ1-4; perhaps TRBD1 as D (6 bases). Trimming took 1 base from V and 8 from J, leaving 11 bases between them. Germline assignment: CDR1 MGHRA and CDR2 YSYEKL. There are 14 residues in the CDR3. CDR3 sequence: CASSQVGAWEKLFF. DNA for the CDR3: TGCGCCAGCAGCCAAGTGGGGGCTTGGGAAAAACTGTTTTTT.

The chain joins TRBV28 to TRBJ2-3, with D unresolved. Trimming stripped 8 bases from V and 0 bases from J, with 6 bases between. The CDR3 consists of 12 residues. Germline V CDR1 and CDR2: MDHEN, SYDVKM. The CDR3 DNA is TGTGCCAGCGCACCAAGCACAGATACGCAGTATTTT. Residues: CASAPSTDTQYF.

This clonotype was observed a handful of times. The V and J genes are TRBV18 and TRBJ1-1; D gene uncertain. The V and J ends lost 5 bases and 0 bases respectively, with 10 bases between them. Germline lookup yields CDR1 KGHSH and CDR2 LQKENI. This CDR3 is 14 amino acids long. The CDR3 DNA follows: TGTGCCAGCTCAGCTTCCAAGATGAACACTGAAGCTTTCTTT. Translating gives CASSASKMNTEAFF.

This chain links TRBV12-3 or TRBV12-4 with TRBJ2-1; D is unresolved. Between the trimmed V and J ends, which lost 5 bases and 6 bases, there was a span of 8 bases. CDR3 size: 12 residues. The CDR3 bases are TGTGCCAGCAGTCGACTGGCCAATGAGCAGTTCTTC. Its translation is CASSRLANEQFF.

This clonotype was seen ten or more times. This chain connects TRBV27 to TRBJ1-2, with 10 positions matching TRBD1. This CDR3 spans 16 amino acids. V was pared by 4 bases and J by 8 bases, with 13 bases of the junction left unmatched. Germline assignment: CDR1 MNHEY and CDR2 SMNVEV (reference sequence). CDR3 amino acids: CASSSHRDRGERGYTF. The CDR3 DNA is TGTGCCAGCAGTTCCCACCGGGACAGGGGCGAAAGGGGCTACACCTTC.

This CDR3 is CASSQTLGRTNTGELFF. The CDR3 DNA follows: TGTGCCAGCAGCCAGACCCTAGGGAGGACCAACACCGGGGAGCTGTTTTTT. This chain connects TRBV5-5 to TRBJ2-2, with a possible D match to TRBD2 (6 bases). Looked up from germline, CDR1 is SGHKS and CDR2 is YYEKEE (reference sequence). The length of the CDR3 is 17 residues. Between the trimmed V and J ends, which lost 4 bases and 2 bases, there was a span of 18 bases.

This clonotype was counted only a few times. CDR3 in amino acids: CASSFSSGELFF. For the CDR3, the DNA is TGTGCCAGCAGCTTTAGTAGCGGGGAGCTGTTTTTT. This sequence joins TRBV7-3 and TRBJ2-2, with unresolved D. Germline assignment: CDR1 SGHTA and CDR2 FQGTGA. This CDR3 comprises 12 residues. V lost 3 bases and J 7 bases, leaving 6 bases between the germline ends. The complete variable domain, with remaining parts taken from reference TRBV7-3 and TRBJ2-2, reads GAGVSQTPSNKVTEKGKYVELRCDPISGHTALYWYRQSLGQGPEFLIYFQGTGAADDSGLPNDRFFAVRPEGSVSTLKIQRTERGDSAVYLCASSFSSGELFFGEGSRLTVL.